This T cell receptor (beta chain) was documented in a study of T-cell reconstitution after alpha-beta-depleted transplantation in children. It was with unique molecular identifiers that the TCRbeta library was prepared. TCRdb re-analysed the PCR reads in MiXCR, keeping a single row per CDR3 protein. The repertoire holds about 460,000 distinct CDR3 sequences, with over 10% as singletons. This clonotype has a handful of counts. The origin of this receptor is a female patient aged 2-10 years who had a stem cell transplant for aplastic anemia, so the T cells may come from the graft donor. The sample was PBMCs, mostly from graft donor cells, taken 180 days after TCRalphabeta/CD19-depleted stem cell transplant.

In DNA, the CDR3 is TGTGCCAGCAGTGACTCCTTGGGGGATGAGCAGTTCTTC. This sequence encodes CASSDSLGDEQFF. The rearrangement uses TRBV6-4 and TRBJ2-1; D is possibly TRBD1 or TRBD2 (5 bases each). V shed 0 bases and J shed 8 bases, with 8 bases lying between them. Germline V gives CDR1 MRHNA, CDR2 SNTAGT. This CDR3 comprises 13 residues.